Sequencing of this TCR beta chain was carried out in a study of blood T cell repertoires in COVID-19. Study information: The United States, Italy and Spain were the sources of the acute and convalescent COVID-19 samples. T cells, B-cell-depleted T cells, or PBMCs provided the cDNA or gDNA that served as material.

Participants came from fewer than 25 US areas, aged about 18 to 100 years. Participant reports of clinical history set cohort assignment. Profiled with immunoSEQ multiplex PCR; TCRdb holds only in-frame clones, not every one. The sample shows around 190,000 clones, more than 75% of them seen only once. The sequenced sample consisted of PBMCs or T cells enriched from blood (not recorded which). This clonotype was obtained from a woman in her 50s with acute COVID-19.

The CDR3 region has the DNA TGTGCCAGCACCGCGACAGGGGGACTAGGTGGCTACACCTTC. This sequence encodes CASTATGGLGGYTF. The chain carries TRBV3-1 (or the pseudogene TRBV3-2) and TRBJ1-2, with 9 bases fitting TRBD1. In germline, CDR1 is LGHDT, CDR2 YNNKEL (reference sequence). The CDR3 consists of 14 residues. The junction had 10 bases not matched to a gene; V was cut back by 7 bases and J by 7 bases.